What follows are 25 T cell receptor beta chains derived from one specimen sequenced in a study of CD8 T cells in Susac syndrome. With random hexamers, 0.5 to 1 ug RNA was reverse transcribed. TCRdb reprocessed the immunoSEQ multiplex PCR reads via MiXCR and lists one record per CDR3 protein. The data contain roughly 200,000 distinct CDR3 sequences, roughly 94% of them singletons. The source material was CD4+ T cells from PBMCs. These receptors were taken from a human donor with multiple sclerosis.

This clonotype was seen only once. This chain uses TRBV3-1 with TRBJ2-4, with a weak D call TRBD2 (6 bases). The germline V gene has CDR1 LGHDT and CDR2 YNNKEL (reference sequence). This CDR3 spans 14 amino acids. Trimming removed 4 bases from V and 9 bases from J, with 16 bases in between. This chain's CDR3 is CASSLTPGELIQYF. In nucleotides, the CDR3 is TGTGCCAGCAGCCTTACACCGGGGGAACTCATTCAGTACTTC.

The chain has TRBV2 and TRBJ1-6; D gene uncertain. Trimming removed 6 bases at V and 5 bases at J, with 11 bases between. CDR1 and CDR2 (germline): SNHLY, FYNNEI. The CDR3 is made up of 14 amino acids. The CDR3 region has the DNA TGTGCCAGCAGAGTGCGACTGGATAATTCACCCCTCCACTTT. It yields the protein CASRVRLDNSPLHF.

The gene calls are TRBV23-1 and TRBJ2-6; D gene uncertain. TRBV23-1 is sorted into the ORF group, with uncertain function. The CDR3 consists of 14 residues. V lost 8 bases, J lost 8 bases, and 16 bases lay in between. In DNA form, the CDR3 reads TGCGCCAGCCCGTCGGCGGACGCGACCAACGTCCTGACTTTC. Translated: CASPSADATNVLTF.

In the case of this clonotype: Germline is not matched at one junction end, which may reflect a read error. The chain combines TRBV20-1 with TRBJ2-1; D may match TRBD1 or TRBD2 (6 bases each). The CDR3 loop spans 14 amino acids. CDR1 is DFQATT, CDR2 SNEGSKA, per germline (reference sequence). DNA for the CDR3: TGCAGTGCCCTGGGGGGCCTCCTCGGCAATGAGCAATTCTTC. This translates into CSALGGLLGNEQFF.

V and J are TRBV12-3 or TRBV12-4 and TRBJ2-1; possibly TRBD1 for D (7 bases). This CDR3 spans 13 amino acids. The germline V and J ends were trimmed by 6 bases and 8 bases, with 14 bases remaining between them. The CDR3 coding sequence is TGTGCCAGCAGCCCAGGGGGGTGGGATGAGCAGTTCTTC. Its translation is CASSPGGWDEQFF.

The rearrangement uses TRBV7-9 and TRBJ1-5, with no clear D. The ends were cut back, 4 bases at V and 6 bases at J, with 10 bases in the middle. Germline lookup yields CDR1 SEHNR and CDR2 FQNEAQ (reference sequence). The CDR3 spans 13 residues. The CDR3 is CASSSELPQPQHF. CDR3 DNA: TGTGCCAGCAGCTCGGAGTTACCTCAGCCCCAGCATTTT.

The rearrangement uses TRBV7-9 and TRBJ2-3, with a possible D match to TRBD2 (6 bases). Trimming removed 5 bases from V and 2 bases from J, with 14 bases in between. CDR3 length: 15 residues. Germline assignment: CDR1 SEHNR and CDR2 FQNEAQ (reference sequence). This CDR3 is CASSPYPGDTDTQYF. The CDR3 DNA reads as TGTGCCAGCAGCCCTTACCCGGGGGACACAGATACGCAGTATTTT.

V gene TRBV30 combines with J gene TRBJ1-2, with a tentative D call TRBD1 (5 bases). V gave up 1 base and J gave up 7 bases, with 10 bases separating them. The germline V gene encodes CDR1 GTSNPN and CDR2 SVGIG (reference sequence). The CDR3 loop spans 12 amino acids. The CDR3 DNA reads TGTGCCTGGAGTGCCGGGACTCCTGGCTACACCTTC. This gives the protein CAWSAGTPGYTF.

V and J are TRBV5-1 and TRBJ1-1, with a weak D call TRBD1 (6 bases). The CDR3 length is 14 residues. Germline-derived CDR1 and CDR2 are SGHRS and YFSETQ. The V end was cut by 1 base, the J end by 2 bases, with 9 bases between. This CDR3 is CASSLQTGNTEAFF. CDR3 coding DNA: TGCGCCAGCAGCTTGCAGACAGGTAACACTGAAGCTTTCTTT. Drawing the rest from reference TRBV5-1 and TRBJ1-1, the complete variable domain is KAGVTQTPRYLIKTRGQQVTLSCSPISGHRSVSWYQQTPGQGLQFLFEYFSETQRNKGNFPGRFSGRQFSNSRSEMNVSTLELGDSALYLCASSLQTGNTEAFFGQGTRLTVV.

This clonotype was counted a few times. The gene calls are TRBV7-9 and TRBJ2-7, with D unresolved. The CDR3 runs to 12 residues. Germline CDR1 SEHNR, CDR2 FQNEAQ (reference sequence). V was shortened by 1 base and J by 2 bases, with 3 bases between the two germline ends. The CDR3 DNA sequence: TGTGCCAGCAGCTTAGGGGCCTACGAGCAGTACGTC. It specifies CASSLGAYEQYV.

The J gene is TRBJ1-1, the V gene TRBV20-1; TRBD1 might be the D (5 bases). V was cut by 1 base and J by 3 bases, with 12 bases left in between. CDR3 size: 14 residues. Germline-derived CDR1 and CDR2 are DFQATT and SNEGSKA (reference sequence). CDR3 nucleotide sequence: TGCAGTGCTAGAGCGGGGGGTAGGGACACTGAAGCTTTCTTT. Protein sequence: CSARAGGRDTEAFF.

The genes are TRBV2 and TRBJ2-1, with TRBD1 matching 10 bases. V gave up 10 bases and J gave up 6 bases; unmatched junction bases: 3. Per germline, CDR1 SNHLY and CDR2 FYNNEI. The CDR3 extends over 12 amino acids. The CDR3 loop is CATGTGVNEQFF. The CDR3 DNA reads TGTGCCACAGGGACAGGGGTCAATGAGCAGTTCTTC.

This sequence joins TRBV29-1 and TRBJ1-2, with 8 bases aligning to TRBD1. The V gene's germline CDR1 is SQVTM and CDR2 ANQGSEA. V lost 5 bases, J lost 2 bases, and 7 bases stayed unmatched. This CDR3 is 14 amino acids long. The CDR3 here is CSVQRQGSNYGYTF. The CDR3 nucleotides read TGCAGCGTTCAGAGACAGGGGTCGAACTATGGCTACACCTTC.

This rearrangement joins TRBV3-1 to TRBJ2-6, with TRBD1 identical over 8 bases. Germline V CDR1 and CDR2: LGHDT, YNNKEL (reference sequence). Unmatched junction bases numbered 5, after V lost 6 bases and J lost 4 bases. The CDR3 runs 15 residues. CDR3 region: CASSRTGSGANVLTF. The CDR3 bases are TGTGCCAGCAGTAGGACAGGGTCCGGGGCCAACGTCCTGACTTTC. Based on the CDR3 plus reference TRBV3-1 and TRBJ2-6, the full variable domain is DTAVSQTPKYLVTQMGNDKSIKCEQNLGHDTMYWYKQDSKKFLKIMFSYNNKELIINETVPNRFSPKSPDKAHLNLHINSLELGDSAVYFCASSRTGSGANVLTFGAGSRLTVL.

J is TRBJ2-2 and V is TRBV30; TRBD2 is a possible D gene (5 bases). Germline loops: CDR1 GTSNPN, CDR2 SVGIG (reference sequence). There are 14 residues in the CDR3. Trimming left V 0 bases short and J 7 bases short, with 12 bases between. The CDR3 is CAWSVRLHGGELFF. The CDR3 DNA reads TGTGCCTGGAGTGTTAGACTACATGGCGGGGAGCTGTTTTTT.

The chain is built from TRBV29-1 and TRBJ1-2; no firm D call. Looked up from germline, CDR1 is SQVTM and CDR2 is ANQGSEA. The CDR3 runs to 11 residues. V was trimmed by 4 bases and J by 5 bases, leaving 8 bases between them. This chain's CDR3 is CSVGWGYGYTF. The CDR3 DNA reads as TGCAGCGTTGGATGGGGTTATGGCTACACCTTC.

The CDR3 reads CATSRDRGPNYGYTF. The CDR3 nucleotides are TGTGCCACCAGCAGAGATCGGGGTCCCAACTATGGCTACACCTTC. J is TRBJ1-2 and V is TRBV15; no definite D call. Trimming pared 0 bases from V and 2 bases from J, leaving 10 bases between. CDR3 size: 15 residues. Germline assignment: CDR1 LNHNV and CDR2 YYDKDF (reference sequence).

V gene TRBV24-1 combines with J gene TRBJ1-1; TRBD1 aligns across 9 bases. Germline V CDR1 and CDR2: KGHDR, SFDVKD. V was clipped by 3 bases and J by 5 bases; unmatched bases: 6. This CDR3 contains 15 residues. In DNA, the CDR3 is TGTGCCACCAGTGATCTACAGGGGGCGCGGACTGAAGCTTTCTTT. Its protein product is CATSDLQGARTEAFF.

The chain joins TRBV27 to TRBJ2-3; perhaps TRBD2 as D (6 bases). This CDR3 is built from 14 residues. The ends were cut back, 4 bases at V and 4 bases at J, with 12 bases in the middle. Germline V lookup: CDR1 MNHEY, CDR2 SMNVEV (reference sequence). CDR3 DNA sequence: TGTGCCAGCAGTTCTAGACTAGAGTCAGATACGCAGTATTTT. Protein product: CASSSRLESDTQYF.

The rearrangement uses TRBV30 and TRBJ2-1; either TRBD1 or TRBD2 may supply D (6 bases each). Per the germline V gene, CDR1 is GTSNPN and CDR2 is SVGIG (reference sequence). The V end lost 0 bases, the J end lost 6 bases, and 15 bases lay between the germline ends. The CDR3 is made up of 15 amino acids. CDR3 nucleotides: TGTGCCTGGAGTGTGGTCGGGGGCCTCTCCAATGAGCAGTTCTTC. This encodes CAWSVVGGLSNEQFF. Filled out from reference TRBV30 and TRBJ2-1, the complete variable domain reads SQTIHQWPATLVQPVGSPLSLECTVEGTSNPNLYWYRQAAGRGLQLLFYSVGIGQISSEVPQNLSASRPQDRQFILSSKKLLLSDSGFYLCAWSVVGGLSNEQFFGPGTRLTVL.

Here the CDR3 reads CASSQGTGSDYEQYF. The CDR3 nucleotides are TGTGCCAGCAGCCAAGGGACAGGGTCAGACTACGAGCAGTACTTC. The chain joins TRBV3-1 to TRBJ2-7; 8 positions match TRBD1. Germline V gives CDR1 LGHDT, CDR2 YNNKEL (reference sequence). The V and J ends lost 1 base and 3 bases, in that order; junction bases with no gene match: 5. The CDR3 has 15 amino acids.

This chain's CDR3 is CSVDAGLRDTQYF. CDR3 bases: TGCAGCGTTGATGCAGGACTCAGGGATACGCAGTATTTT. The chain carries TRBV29-1 and TRBJ2-3; D perhaps matches TRBD2 (5 bases). The length of the CDR3 is 13 residues. Germline CDR1 reads SQVTM; CDR2 reads ANQGSEA. The germline V and J ends were trimmed by 3 bases and 6 bases, with 13 bases remaining between them.

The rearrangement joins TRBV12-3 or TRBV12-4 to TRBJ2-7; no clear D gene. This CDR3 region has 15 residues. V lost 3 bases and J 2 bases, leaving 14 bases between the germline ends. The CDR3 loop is CASSFDGEGAYEQYF. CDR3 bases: TGTGCCAGCAGTTTCGATGGGGAAGGCGCCTACGAGCAGTACTTC.

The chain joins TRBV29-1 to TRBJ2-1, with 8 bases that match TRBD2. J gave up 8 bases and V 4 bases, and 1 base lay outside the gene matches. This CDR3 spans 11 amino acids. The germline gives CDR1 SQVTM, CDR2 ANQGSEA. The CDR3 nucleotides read TGCAGCGTTGGCGGGGGGCATGAGCAGTTCTTC. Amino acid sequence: CSVGGGHEQFF.

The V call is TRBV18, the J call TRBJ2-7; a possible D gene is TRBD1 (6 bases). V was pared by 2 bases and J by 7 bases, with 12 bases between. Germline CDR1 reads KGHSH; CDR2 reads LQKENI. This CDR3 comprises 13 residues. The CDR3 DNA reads TGTGCCAGCTCACCATCAGGGGTTGGTGAGCAGTACGTC. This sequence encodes CASSPSGVGEQYV.